The clone carrying this T cell receptor (beta chain) was seen many times. The antigen remains undetermined. A second about 6 to 12 cycle PCR used barcoded and J-beta primers. TCRdb used MiXCR to reprocess the 5' RACE reads, holding one entry per CDR3 protein. The table has around 900,000 distinct CDR3 sequences, 25% to 30% seen once; the top ten hold around 15%. The data derive from a study of blood T cells in healthy people across ages. As for the study in general: In model experiments, template switching was able to capture about one barcoded beta molecule for every two T cells that were present. General observations from the study: While age rose, TCR beta diversity per million T cells dropped in a roughly linear way.

V lost 7 bases and J lost 3, with 9 bases in between. Germline CDR1 reads SNHLY; CDR2 reads FYNNEI. This CDR3 is 12 amino acids long. The sequence was obtained from a woman aged 80 or older in good health. This rearrangement joins TRBV2 to TRBJ1-2, with D perhaps matching TRBD1 (6 bases). Specimen: blood. The CDR3 DNA follows: TGTGCCAGCATAGGGGGTCACTATGGCTACACCTTC. This encodes CASIGGHYGYTF.